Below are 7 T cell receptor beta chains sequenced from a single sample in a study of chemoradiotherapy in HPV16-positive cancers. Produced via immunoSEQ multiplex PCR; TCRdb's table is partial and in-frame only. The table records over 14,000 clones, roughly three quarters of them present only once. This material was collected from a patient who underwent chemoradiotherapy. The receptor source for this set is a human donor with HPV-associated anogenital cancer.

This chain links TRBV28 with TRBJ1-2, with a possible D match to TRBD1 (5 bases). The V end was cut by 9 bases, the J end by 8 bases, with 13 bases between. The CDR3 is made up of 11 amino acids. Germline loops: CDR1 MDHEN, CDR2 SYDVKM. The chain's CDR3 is CASTLGGGYTF. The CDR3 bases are TGTGCCAGTACCCTGGGGGGGGGCTACACCTTC.

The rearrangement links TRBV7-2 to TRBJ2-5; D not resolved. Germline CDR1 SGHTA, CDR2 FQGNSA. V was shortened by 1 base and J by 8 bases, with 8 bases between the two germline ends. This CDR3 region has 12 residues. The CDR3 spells CASSLDSPTQYF. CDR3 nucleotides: TGTGCCAGCAGCTTAGACTCCCCTACCCAGTACTTC.

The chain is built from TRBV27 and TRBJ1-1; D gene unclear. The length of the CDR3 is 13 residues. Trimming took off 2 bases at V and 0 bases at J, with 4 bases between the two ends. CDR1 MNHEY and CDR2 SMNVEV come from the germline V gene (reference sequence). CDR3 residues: CASSLVVNTEAFF. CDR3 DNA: TGTGCCAGCAGTTTAGTCGTGAACACTGAAGCTTTCTTT.

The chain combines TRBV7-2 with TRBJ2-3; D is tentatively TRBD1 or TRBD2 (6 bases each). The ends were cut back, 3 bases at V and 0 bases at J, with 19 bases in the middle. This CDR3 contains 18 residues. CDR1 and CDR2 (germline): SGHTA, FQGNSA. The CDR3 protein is CASSLRSGADTSTDTQYF. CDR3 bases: TGTGCCAGCAGCTTGAGATCGGGGGCGGACACTAGCACAGATACGCAGTATTTT.

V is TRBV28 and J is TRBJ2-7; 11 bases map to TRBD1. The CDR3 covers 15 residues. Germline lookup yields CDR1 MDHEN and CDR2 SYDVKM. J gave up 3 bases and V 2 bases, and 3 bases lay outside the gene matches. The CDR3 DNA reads TGTGCCAGCAGTTTAAGGACAGGGGGCTACTACGAGCAGTACTTC. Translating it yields CASSLRTGGYYEQYF. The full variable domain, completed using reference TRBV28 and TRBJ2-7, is DVKVTQSSRYLVKRTGEKVFLECVQDMDHENMFWYRQDPGLGLRLIYFSYDVKMKEKGDIPEGYSVSREKKERFSLILESASTNQTSMYLCASSLRTGGYYEQYFGPGTRLTVT.

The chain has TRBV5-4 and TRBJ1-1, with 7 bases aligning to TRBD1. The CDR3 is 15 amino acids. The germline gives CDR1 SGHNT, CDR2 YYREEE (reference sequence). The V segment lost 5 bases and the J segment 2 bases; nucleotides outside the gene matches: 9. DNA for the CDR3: TGTGCCAGCAGATCACGCGACAGGGCCAACACTGAAGCTTTCTTT. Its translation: CASRSRDRANTEAFF.

The CDR3 region has the DNA TGTGCCAGTGGCCCCGGGGGCTGGGAGACCCAGTACTTC. It yields the protein CASGPGGWETQYF. This chain uses TRBV19 with TRBJ2-5; D possibly uses TRBD1 or TRBD2 (6 bases each). V lost 8 bases and J 5 bases, leaving 15 bases between the germline ends. Per the germline V gene, CDR1 is LNHDA and CDR2 is SQIVND (reference sequence). The CDR3 runs 13 residues.